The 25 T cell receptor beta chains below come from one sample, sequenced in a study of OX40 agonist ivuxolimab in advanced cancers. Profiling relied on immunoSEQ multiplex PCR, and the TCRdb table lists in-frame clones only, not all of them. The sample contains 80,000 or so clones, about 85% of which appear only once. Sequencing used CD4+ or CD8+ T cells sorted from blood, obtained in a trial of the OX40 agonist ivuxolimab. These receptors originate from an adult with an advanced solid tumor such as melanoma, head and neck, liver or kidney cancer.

The CDR3 coding sequence is TGTGCCAGCAGCCCCAGCCCATCCGGGACAGAAGCTTTCTTT. Its protein product is CASSPSPSGTEAFF. The genes are TRBV11-3 and TRBJ1-1; D possibly corresponds to TRBD1 (6 bases). CDR1 SGHNT and CDR2 YENEEA come from the germline V gene. V lost 5 bases and J 8 bases, leaving 18 bases between the germline ends. The CDR3 contains 14 residues.

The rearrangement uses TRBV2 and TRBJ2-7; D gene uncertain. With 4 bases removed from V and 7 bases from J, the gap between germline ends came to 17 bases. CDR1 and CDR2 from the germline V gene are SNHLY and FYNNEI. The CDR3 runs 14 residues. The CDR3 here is CASSVIAASSEQYF. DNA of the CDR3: TGTGCCAGCAGTGTAATTGCGGCTAGTAGTGAGCAGTACTTC.

The DNA of the CDR3 is TGCGCCAGCGGAGAACACAGGAACACTGAAGCTTTCTTT. Its protein product is CASGEHRNTEAFF. This sequence joins TRBV5-1 and TRBJ1-1; D uncertain. The CDR3 loop spans 13 amino acids. Germline assignment: CDR1 SGHRS and CDR2 YFSETQ. V was shortened by 7 bases and J by 1 base, with 11 bases between the two germline ends.

The CDR3 sequence: CAWSAAREKLFF. In nucleotides, the CDR3 is TGTGCCTGGAGTGCCGCTCGGGAAAAACTGTTTTTT. The gene calls are TRBV30 and TRBJ1-4; no firm D call. The V and J ends lost 1 base and 8 bases respectively, with 8 bases between them. This CDR3 is 12 amino acids long. The germline V gene has CDR1 GTSNPN and CDR2 SVGIG (reference sequence).

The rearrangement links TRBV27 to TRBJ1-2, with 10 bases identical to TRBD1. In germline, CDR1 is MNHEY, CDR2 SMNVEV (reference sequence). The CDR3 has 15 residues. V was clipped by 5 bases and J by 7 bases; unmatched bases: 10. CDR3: CASSGPGQGFSGYTF. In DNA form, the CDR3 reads TGTGCCAGCAGTGGCCCGGGACAGGGGTTTTCTGGCTACACCTTC.

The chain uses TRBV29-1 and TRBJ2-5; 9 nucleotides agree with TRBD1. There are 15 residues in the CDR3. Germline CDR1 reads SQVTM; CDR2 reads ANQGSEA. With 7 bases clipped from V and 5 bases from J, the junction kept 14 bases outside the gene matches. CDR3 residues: CSGETGQGSRETQYF. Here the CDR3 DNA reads TGCAGCGGGGAAACGGGACAGGGTAGTAGGGAGACCCAGTACTTC.

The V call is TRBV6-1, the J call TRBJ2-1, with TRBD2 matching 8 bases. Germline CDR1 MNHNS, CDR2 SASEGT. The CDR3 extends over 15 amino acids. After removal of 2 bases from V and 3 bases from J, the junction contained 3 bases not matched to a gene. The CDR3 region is CASSEQRGSYNEQFF. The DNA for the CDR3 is TGTGCCAGCAGTGAACAGCGGGGGAGCTACAATGAGCAGTTCTTC.

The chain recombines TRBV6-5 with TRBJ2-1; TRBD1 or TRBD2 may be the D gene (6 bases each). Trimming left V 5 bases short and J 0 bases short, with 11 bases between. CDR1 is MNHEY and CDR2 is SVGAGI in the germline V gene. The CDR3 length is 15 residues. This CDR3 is CASSRGPLSYNEQFF. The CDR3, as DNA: TGTGCCAGCAGTCGGGGGCCCCTCTCCTACAATGAGCAGTTCTTC.

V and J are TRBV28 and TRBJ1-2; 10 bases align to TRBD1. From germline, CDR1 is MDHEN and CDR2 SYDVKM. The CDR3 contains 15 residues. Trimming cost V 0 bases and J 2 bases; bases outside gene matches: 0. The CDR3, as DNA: TGTGCCAGCAGTTTATGGACAGGGGGCAACTATGGCTACACCTTC. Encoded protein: CASSLWTGGNYGYTF.

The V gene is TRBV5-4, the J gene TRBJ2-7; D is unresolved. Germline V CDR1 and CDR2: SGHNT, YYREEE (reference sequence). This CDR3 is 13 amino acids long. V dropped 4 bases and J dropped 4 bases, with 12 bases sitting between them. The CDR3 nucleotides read TGTGCCAGCAGCCCAACCGGCTCGTACGAGCAGTACTTC. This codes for CASSPTGSYEQYF.

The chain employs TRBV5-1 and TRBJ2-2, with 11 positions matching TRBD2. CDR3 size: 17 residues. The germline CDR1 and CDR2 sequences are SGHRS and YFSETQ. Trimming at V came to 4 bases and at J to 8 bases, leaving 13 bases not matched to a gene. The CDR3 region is CASSESKTSGGDGELFF. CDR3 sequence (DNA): TGCGCCAGCAGCGAAAGCAAAACTAGCGGGGGAGATGGGGAGCTGTTTTTT.

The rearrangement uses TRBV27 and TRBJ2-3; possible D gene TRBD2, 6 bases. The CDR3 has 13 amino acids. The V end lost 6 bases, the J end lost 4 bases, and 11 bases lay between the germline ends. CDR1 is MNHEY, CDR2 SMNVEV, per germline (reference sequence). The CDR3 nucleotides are TGTGCCAGCAGACTAGCAATATCAGATACGCAGTATTTT. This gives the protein CASRLAISDTQYF.

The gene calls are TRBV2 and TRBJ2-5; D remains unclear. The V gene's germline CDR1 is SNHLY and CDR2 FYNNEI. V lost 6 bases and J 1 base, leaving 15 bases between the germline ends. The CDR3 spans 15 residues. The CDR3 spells CASRPLDLFQETQYF. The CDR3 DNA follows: TGTGCCAGCAGACCTTTAGATTTGTTCCAAGAGACCCAGTACTTC.

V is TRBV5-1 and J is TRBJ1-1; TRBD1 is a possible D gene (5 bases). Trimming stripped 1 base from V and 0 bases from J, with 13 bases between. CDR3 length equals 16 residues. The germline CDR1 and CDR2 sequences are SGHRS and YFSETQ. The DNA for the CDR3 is TGCGCCAGCAGCTTGCGCCCGGACAACCTGAACACTGAAGCTTTCTTT. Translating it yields CASSLRPDNLNTEAFF.

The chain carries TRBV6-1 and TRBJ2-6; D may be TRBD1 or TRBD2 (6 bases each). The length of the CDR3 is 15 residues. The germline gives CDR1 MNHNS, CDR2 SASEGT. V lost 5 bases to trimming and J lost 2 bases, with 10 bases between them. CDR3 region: CASSKEGAGANVLTF. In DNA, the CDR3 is TGTGCCAGCAGTAAGGAGGGGGCTGGGGCCAACGTCCTGACTTTC.

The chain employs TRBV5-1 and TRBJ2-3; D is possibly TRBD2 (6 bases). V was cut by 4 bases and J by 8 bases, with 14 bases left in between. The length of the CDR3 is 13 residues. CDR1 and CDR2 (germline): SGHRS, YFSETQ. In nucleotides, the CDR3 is TGCGCCAGCAGCCTGACTAGAGCTGCTACGCAGTATTTT. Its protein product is CASSLTRAATQYF. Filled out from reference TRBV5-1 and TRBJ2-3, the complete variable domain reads KAGVTQTPRYLIKTRGQQVTLSCSPISGHRSVSWYQQTPGQGLQFLFEYFSETQRNKGNFPGRFSGRQFSNSRSEMNVSTLELGDSALYLCASSLTRAATQYFGPGTRLTVL.

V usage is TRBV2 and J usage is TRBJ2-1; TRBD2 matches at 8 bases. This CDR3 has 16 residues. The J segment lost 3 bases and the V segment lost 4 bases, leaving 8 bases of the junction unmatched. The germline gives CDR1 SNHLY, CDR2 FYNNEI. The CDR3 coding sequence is TGTGCCAGCAGTGCCAGAGGTAGCGGGATCTACAATGAGCAGTTCTTC. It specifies CASSARGSGIYNEQFF.

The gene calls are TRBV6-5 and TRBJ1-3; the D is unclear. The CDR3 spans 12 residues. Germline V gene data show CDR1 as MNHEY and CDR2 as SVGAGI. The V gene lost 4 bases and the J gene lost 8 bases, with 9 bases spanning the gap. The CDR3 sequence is CASSSGVDTIYF. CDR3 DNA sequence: TGTGCCAGCAGTTCTGGGGTCGACACCATATATTTT.

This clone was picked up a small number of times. The CDR3 DNA reads TGTGCCTGGAGTGCAGGGCGGGGTGGCTACACCTTC. It translates to CAWSAGRGGYTF. The chain combines TRBV30 with TRBJ1-2; the D gene is possibly TRBD1 (5 bases). Germline CDR1 GTSNPN, CDR2 SVGIG (reference sequence). CDR3 length: 12 amino acids. V was shortened by 1 base and J by 7 bases, with 10 bases between the two germline ends.

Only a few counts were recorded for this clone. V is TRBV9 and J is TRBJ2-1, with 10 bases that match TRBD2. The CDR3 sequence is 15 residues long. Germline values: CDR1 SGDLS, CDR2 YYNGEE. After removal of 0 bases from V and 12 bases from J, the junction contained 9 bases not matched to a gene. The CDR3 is CASSVGRLAGAPQFF. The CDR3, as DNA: TGTGCCAGCAGCGTAGGACGGCTAGCGGGAGCACCGCAGTTCTTC.

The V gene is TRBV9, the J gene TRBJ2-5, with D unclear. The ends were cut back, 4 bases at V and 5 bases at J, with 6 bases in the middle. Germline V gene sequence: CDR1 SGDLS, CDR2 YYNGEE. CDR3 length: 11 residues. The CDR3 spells CASSLSETQYF. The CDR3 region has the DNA TGTGCCAGCAGCTTGTCGGAGACCCAGTACTTC.

CDR3 DNA sequence: TGTGCCAGCAGCTTGTCCATAGGGTTGGGGAGCAATCAGCCCCAGCATTTT. It codes for CASSLSIGLGSNQPQHF. The chain links TRBV5-8 to TRBJ1-5, with D unclear. The V end lost 1 base, the J end lost 1 base, and 15 bases lay between the germline ends. The germline CDR1 and CDR2 sequences are SGHTS and YDEGEE. The CDR3 covers 17 residues.

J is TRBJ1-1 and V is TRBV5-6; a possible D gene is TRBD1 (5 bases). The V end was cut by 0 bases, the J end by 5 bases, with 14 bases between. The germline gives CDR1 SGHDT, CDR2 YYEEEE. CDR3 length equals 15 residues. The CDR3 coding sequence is TGTGCCAGCAGCTTGGAATTGGGGGTACGGACTGAAGCTTTCTTT. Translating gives CASSLELGVRTEAFF.

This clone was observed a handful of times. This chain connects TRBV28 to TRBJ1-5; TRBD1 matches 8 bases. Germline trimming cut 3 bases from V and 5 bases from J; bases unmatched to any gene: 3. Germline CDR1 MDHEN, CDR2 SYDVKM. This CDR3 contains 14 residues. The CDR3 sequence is CASSFVTGDQPQHF. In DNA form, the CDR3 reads TGTGCCAGCAGTTTTGTGACAGGGGATCAGCCCCAGCATTTT.

The CDR3 bases are TGTGCCAGCAGCAACCGGGGAAATTCACCCCTCCACTTT. Protein sequence: CASSNRGNSPLHF. The chain is built from TRBV7-2 and TRBJ1-6; no reliable D call. The germline V and J ends were trimmed by 5 bases and 7 bases, with 9 bases remaining between them. Germline V gene sequence: CDR1 SGHTA, CDR2 FQGNSA. The CDR3 extends over 13 amino acids. Looking up the rest from reference TRBV7-2 and TRBJ1-6 gives the full variable domain: GAGVSQSPSNKVTEKGKDVELRCDPISGHTALYWYRQSLGQGLEFLIYFQGNSAPDKSGLPSDRFSAERTGGSVSTLTIQRTQQEDSAVYLCASSNRGNSPLHFGNGTRLTVT.